These T cell receptor beta chains were read from a single sample in a study of blood T cell repertoires in COVID-19. The data were produced by immunoSEQ multiplex PCR, yet TCRdb's version contains in-frame clones alone and is incomplete. The sample records about 400,000 clones, about 83% being singletons. Specimen: PBMCs or T cells enriched from blood (not recorded which). These TCRs come from a woman aged 45-65 years who had recovered from COVID-19. The CDR3 runs from the conserved cysteine through the conserved F or W. D genes are given only for firm matches. A clone size is listed for some rows: how often the clone was seen (once, few, many), or a class if it is expanded.

>TRBV2|-|TRBJ2-5|few
TGTGCCAGCAACGTCGGAGAGGGAAGGATGGAGACCCAGTACTTC
CASNVGEGRMETQYF
>TRBV30|-|TRBJ1-1|few
TGTGCCTGGAGTAGGTCAACGGGATTTGGAGACACTGAAGCTTTCTTT
CAWSRSTGFGDTEAFF
>TRBV28|TRBD1|TRBJ1-2|-
TGTGCCAGCAGCACCACAGGGGGCGCCTATGGCTACACCTTC
CASSTTGGAYGYTF
>TRBV5-1|TRBD2|TRBJ2-7|-
TGCGCCAGCAGCTCCACGACTAGCGAAGGAAGCGAGCAGTACTTC
CASSSTTSEGSEQYF
>TRBV6-5|-|TRBJ1-1|-
TGTGCCAGCAGTTACCCGGGGAGGGGGAACACTGAAGCTTTCTTT
CASSYPGRGNTEAFF
>TRBV7-8|-|TRBJ2-5|few
TGTGCCAGCAGCCTCCCGGTCGACATAAAAGAGACCCAGTACTTC
CASSLPVDIKETQYF
>TRBV7-9|-|TRBJ2-3|-
TGTGCCAGCAGCCGACCAGGGGCAGCGGCAGATACGCAGTATTTT
CASSRPGAAADTQYF
>TRBV5-6|-|TRBJ1-1|few
TGTGCCAGCAGTCCCAGCGACGAAGCTTTCTTT
CASSPSDEAFF
>TRBV19|-|TRBJ2-7|-
TGTGCCAGTAGTATGGGAATAGCGGAGATAAACCCCTACGAGCAGTACTTC
CASSMGIAEINPYEQYF
>TRBV7-8|TRBD1|TRBJ2-1|-
TGTGCCAGCAGCCTCCGGACAGGGTGGTTCTTC
CASSLRTGWFF
>TRBV4-3|-|TRBJ1-6|-
TGCGCCAGCAGCCAAGAGACAGGCTCACCCCTCCACTTT
CASSQETGSPLHF
>TRBV30|-|TRBJ1-3|-
TGTGCCTGGTCTAGGGTAGGGGCCTCTGGAAACACCATATATTTT
CAWSRVGASGNTIYF
>TRBV29-1|-|TRBJ2-5|-
TGCAGCGCCCAGCCCCGCCTAGCGCAAGAGACCCAGTACTTC
CSAQPRLAQETQYF
>TRBV19|-|TRBJ1-2|-
TGTGCCAGTAGTACGGGACTGTCAGGGTATGGCTACACCTTC
CASSTGLSGYGYTF
>TRBV11-2|TRBD1|TRBJ1-1|-
TGTGCCAGCAGCTTGACAGGGAAGACTGAAGCTTTCTTT
CASSLTGKTEAFF
>TRBV18|TRBD2|TRBJ2-7|-
TGTGCCAGCTCACCGTTGGGGGGGTCCTACGAGCAGTACTTC
CASSPLGGSYEQYF
>TRBV7-7|-|TRBJ2-1|-
TGTGCTAGCAGCCAAGGTTCCCGGGAGCGGCAGTTCTTC
CASSQGSRERQFF
>TRBV4-2|TRBD2|TRBJ2-1|-
TGTGCCAGCAGCCAAAATCTAGCGGGCCCCTACAATGAGCAGTTCTTC
CASSQNLAGPYNEQFF
>TRBV6-5|-|TRBJ1-4|-
TGTGCCAGCAGAACAGGGCCTGAAAAACTGTTTTTT
CASRTGPEKLFF
>TRBV7-6|TRBD1|TRBJ2-7|-
TGTGCCAGCAGCTTGGCAGGGGGCGGGTACGAGCAGTACTTC
CASSLAGGGYEQYF
>TRBV4-3|-|TRBJ1-2|once
TGCGCCAGCAGCCAAGGAAGGGAACAGGGAATCTATGGCTACACCTTC
CASSQGREQGIYGYTF
>TRBV19|TRBD1|TRBJ2-2|-
TGTGCCAGTAGAGAAGACCGACAGGGGGATAGCGGGGAGCTGTTTTTT
CASREDRQGDSGELFF
>TRBV27|-|TRBJ1-1|-
TGTGCCAGCAGTTTTTCGACAGCTATGAACACTGAAGCTTTCTTT
CASSFSTAMNTEAFF
>TRBV12-5|-|TRBJ1-2|-
TGTGCTAGTGGTTTGGTACTAGGTGGCTACACCTTC
CASGLVLGGYTF
>TRBV18|TRBD1|TRBJ1-1|-
TGTGCCAGCTCAGCGAGCCAGGGGGCGAACACTGAAGCTTTCTTT
CASSASQGANTEAFF
>TRBV6-6|TRBD1|TRBJ2-4|-
TGTGCCAGCAGTCGGACAGGGGGCTCACCTCCTCCCAAAAACATTCAGTACTTC
CASSRTGGSPPPKNIQYF
>TRBV2|TRBD1|TRBJ1-6|-
TGTGCCAGCAGAGCAGGGGGTAGCTCACCCCTCCACTTT
CASRAGGSSPLHF
>TRBV19|-|TRBJ1-4|once
TGTGCCAGTAGTATAGTACCGGACAACTTGAAAAAACTGTTTTTT
CASSIVPDNLKKLFF
>TRBV5-4|-|TRBJ2-2|-
TGTGCCAGCAGCTCGGGACAAGATGGGCTGGGGGAGCTGTTTTTT
CASSSGQDGLGELFF
>TRBV18|-|TRBJ1-2|once
TGTGCCAGCTCACCTCCACCAGGTTTTTCTGGCTACACCTTC
CASSPPPGFSGYTF
>TRBV27|-|TRBJ2-5|-
TGTGCCAGCAGTCTCCCAGATGGGACCCAGTACTTC
CASSLPDGTQYF
>TRBV2|-|TRBJ1-3|-
TGTGCCAGCAGGACAGGAAGCTCTGGAAACACCATATATTTT
CASRTGSSGNTIYF
>TRBV7-2|TRBD2|TRBJ2-1|-
TGTGCCAGCAGCCCCGTCCGACTGGCGGGGGGGCTATCTGAGCAGTTCTTC
CASSPVRLAGGLSEQFF
>TRBV7-8|-|TRBJ1-1|once
TGTGCCAGCAGCTTATCCCGACAGATGAACACTGAAGCTTTCTTT
CASSLSRQMNTEAFF
>TRBV7-2|-|TRBJ2-7|-
TGTGCCAGCAGCGCCTGGGTCGGACAACCCTACGAGCAGTACTTC
CASSAWVGQPYEQYF
>TRBV7-9|-|TRBJ1-2|-
TGTGCCAGCAGCCTTAATGGGGCCCCTCAAAATGGCTACACCTTC
CASSLNGAPQNGYTF
>TRBV10-3|TRBD2|TRBJ2-7|-
TGTGCCATCAGTTCTGACGGGGGGGATTACGAGCAGTACTTC
CAISSDGGDYEQYF
>TRBV12-5|TRBD1|TRBJ2-1|-
TGTGCTAGTGCCCCCTGGGGGGGACAGGGGGCGGTGTGGCAAAATGAGCAGTTCTTC
CASAPWGGQGAVWQNEQFF
>TRBV7-2|-|TRBJ1-5|-
TGTGCCAGCAGCTTAGTCGCGGATTACAATCAGCCCCAGCATTTT
CASSLVADYNQPQHF
>TRBV4-3|TRBD2|TRBJ2-6|once
TGCGCCAGCAGCCGACTTAGCGGGGGGAGCTCTGGGGCCAACGTCCTGACTTTC
CASSRLSGGSSGANVLTF
>TRBV11-2|-|TRBJ2-2|-
TGTGCCAGCAGCCGGGGAGGGGGAAAGGGTCCCGGGGAGCTGTTTTTT
CASSRGGGKGPGELFF
>TRBV6-5|TRBD2|TRBJ2-1|-
TGTGCCACCCGGGGGGGCGTGAACAATGAGCAGTTCTTC
CATRGGVNNEQFF
>TRBV5-1|TRBD1|TRBJ1-4|once
TGCGCCAGCAGCTTGGTACAGGGGCAGGGAAAACTGTTTTTT
CASSLVQGQGKLFF
>TRBV4-3|-|TRBJ1-2|-
TGCGCCAGCAGCCAAGATCGGGGGGGGCAGTGGGGTGGCTACACCTTC
CASSQDRGGQWGGYTF
>TRBV19|-|TRBJ2-3|-
TGTGCCAGTAGTATAGGGCAGAGCACAGATACGCAGTATTTT
CASSIGQSTDTQYF
>TRBV7-8|TRBD1|TRBJ1-1|-
TGTGCCAGCAGCCAACGCGTGGACAGGGGGAACACTGAAGCTTTCTTT
CASSQRVDRGNTEAFF
>TRBV7-2|TRBD2|TRBJ2-1|few
TGTGCCAGCAGCCCCCAGCGGGGGGGCCCGGGAGAGCAGTTCTTC
CASSPQRGGPGEQFF
>TRBV6-5|-|TRBJ2-2|-
TGTGCCAGCAGTCCCGGGACAACGAACACCGGGGAGCTGTTTTTT
CASSPGTTNTGELFF
>TRBV5-4|TRBD2|TRBJ2-1|-
TGTGCCAGCAGCCGGGGGGGCGGCAATGAGCAGTTCTTC
CASSRGGGNEQFF
>TRBV12-1|-|TRBJ1-2|-
TGTGCCAGCAGCCCTTTACAGGGGCCCTATGGCTACACCTTC
CASSPLQGPYGYTF
>TRBV7-2|-|TRBJ1-4|-
TGTGCCAGCAGCAGAGGCCTTAATGAAAAACTGTTTTTT
CASSRGLNEKLFF
>TRBV2|-|TRBJ1-2|-
TGTGCCAGCAAACCGAACTTCTATGGCTACACCTTC
CASKPNFYGYTF
>TRBV3-1/TRBV3-2|-|TRBJ1-1|-
TGTGCCAGCAGCCAGGAGTACACTGAAGCTTTCTTT
CASSQEYTEAFF